This T cell receptor beta chain stems from a study of OX40 agonist ivuxolimab in advanced cancers. Concerning the study at large: Ivuxolimab was a fully human IgG2 agonistic monoclonal antibody targeting the costimulatory receptor OX40 (CD134). Patients were allowed to have had prior anti-PD-1, anti-PD-L1 or anti-CTLA-4 therapy, and roughly 40% of the dose-escalation patients had previously received checkpoint inhibitors. Peripheral TCRbeta sequencing aimed to test whether ivuxolimab altered TCR sequence diversity and caused clonal T-cell expansion. Of the roughly 50 dose-escalation patients, hepatocellular carcinoma was present in about 19, melanoma in approximately 15, renal cell carcinoma in 9 and head and neck cancer in 9. Partial responses occurred in three dose-escalation patients, of whom one had hepatocellular carcinoma and two had cutaneous melanoma. The paper covers the monotherapy dose-escalation part of the phase I ivuxolimab trial, which included N ≈ 54 patients. Intravenous ivuxolimab was administered to patients every 2 weeks at six dose levels: 0.01, 0.1, 0.3, 1.5, 3 and 10 mg/kg. In the dose-escalation cohort, approximately 80% of patients were male, and the mean age was 60 years with a range of roughly 23 to 79. General conclusions and limits of the study: In the 0.1-3.0 mg/kg groups, partial responders had among the lowest normalized peripheral clonal expansion, particularly in CD8+ T cells. At doses of 0.1 to 3.0 mg/kg, clonal expansion of both CD4+ and CD8+ blood T cells was observed from baseline to week 6. The antigen specificity of the peripheral T cells that underwent clonal expansion was not determined. Low levels of normalized T-cell clonal expansion were also seen in some patients who did not respond. After ivuxolimab, CD8+ T cells had more expanded clones than CD4+ T cells on average.

Turning to this clone: Its binding antigen is unknown. Germline is not matched at one junction end, which may reflect a read error.

The CDR3 has 13 amino acids, counting the end cysteine and phenylalanine. Only CDR3 DNA remains: 39 bases, in frame from the first base. CDR1 and CDR2 are read off the germline V gene as SQVTM and ANQGSEA. Patients with a history of autoimmune disease or receiving systemic immunosuppression were excluded from the trial. In every dose cohort, peripheral blood was drawn for TCR sequencing at baseline, cycle 4 day 1, and cycle 7 day 1. Samples were obtained from an open-label, multicenter, first-in-human phase I dose-escalation trial of ivuxolimab. Adults with locally advanced or metastatic head and neck squamous cell, hepatocellular, melanoma or renal cell carcinoma were enrolled in the trial. Before TCR sequencing, CD4+ and CD8+ T cells were separately sorted from peripheral blood. Genomic DNA was extracted from sorted cells for sequencing of the TCRbeta CDR3 region. The immunoSEQ Assay was used to sequence the TCRbeta CDR3 regions. The table comes from immuneACCESS by way of TCRdb, which keeps in-frame sequences with V and J called. Part of the clones is missing from these tables; in studies checked, under half for an unresolved V gene and the rest for unknown reasons. Recorded for this sample are tens of thousands of clones; around 94% of them occurred a single time. The ten largest clones take up roughly 21% of the sample.

This TCR came from an adult with an advanced solid tumor such as melanoma, head and neck, liver or kidney cancer. The sample consisted of CD4+ or CD8+ T cells sorted from blood, taken in a trial of the OX40 agonist ivuxolimab. The chain employs TRBV29-1 and TRBJ2-5, and TRBD1 may be the D gene, going by 6 matching bases. The CDR3 reads CSVDRRFQVTQYF. The DNA reads as follows: TGCAGCGTCGACAGGAGGTTCCAAGTGACCCAGTACTTC.